Below, one T cell receptor beta chain is given with its context. Its specificity is unknown. The data were taken from a study of radiotherapy plus CTLA-4 blockade in lung cancer. Background on the study: Objective responses were observed in 15% to 20% of patients, and disease control was achieved by 30% to 40%. Study conclusions and caveats: The authors reported that early blood T cell clone dynamics, with interferon-beta, best predicted response.

Enrolled patients, whose metastatic non-small-cell lung cancer was chemo-refractory, received focal radiation plus CTLA-4 blockade with ipilimumab. CDR1 is SGHAT, CDR2 FQDESV, per germline (reference sequence). The CDR3 spans 15 residues. Between the trimmed V and J ends, which lost 2 bases and 1 base, there was a span of 11 bases. TCRdb keeps only in-frame clones here, not all; method: immunoSEQ multiplex PCR. The sample lists 39,000 or so clones; about 68% were seen once. The sequence was collected from a human donor with non-small cell lung cancer who had stable disease on radiotherapy plus ipilimumab. The sequences come from peripheral blood, collected from a patient treated with radiotherapy plus ipilimumab. The chain carries TRBV11-1 and TRBJ1-1; possibly TRBD1 for D (6 bases). The CDR3 reads CASSLLEGGNTEAFF. The CDR3 DNA follows: TGTGCCAGCAGCTTATTGGAGGGGGGGAACACTGAAGCTTTCTTT.